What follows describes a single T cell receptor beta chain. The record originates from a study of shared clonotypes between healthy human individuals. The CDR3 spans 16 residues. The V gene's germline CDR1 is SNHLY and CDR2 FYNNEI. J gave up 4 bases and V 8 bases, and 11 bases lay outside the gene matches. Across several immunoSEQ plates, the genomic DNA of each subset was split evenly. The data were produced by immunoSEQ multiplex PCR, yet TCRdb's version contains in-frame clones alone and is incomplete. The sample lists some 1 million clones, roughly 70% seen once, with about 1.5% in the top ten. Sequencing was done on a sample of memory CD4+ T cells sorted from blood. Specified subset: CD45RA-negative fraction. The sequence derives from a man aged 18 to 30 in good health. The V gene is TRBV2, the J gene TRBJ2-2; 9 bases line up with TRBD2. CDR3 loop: CASRYLAGKGTGELFF. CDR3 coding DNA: TGTGCCAGCCGTTATCTAGCGGGAAAGGGCACCGGGGAGCTGTTTTTT.